The rows below give T cell receptor beta chains drawn from one sample of a study of beta chain features in type 1 diabetes. The table came from immunoSEQ multiplex PCR; TCRdb's copy has only in-frame clones and leaves some out. The sample has a few hundred thousand clones; roughly 13% are singletons. The sequencing sample was made of naive CD4+ T cells from blood. These receptors originate from a man aged 25-45 years with type 1 diabetes. CDR3s include the opening cysteine and the closing phenylalanine or tryptophan. D genes are given only for firm matches. Clone size is shown for a subset of rows, as once, few, many or a class of expanded clone.

V gene: TRBV7-3; clone size: .; J gene: TRBJ2-3; D gene: TRBD2; CDR3 DNA: TGTGCCAGCAGCATCGGACTAGCGGCTAGCACAGATACGCAGTATTTT; CDR3 protein: CASSIGLAASTDTQYF
V gene: TRBV5-1; clone size: few; J gene: TRBJ2-7; D gene: TRBD1; CDR3 DNA: TGCGCCAGCAGCTTGTCGGGACAGGTTCGTCACGAGCAGTACTTC; CDR3 protein: CASSLSGQVRHEQYF
V gene: TRBV19; clone size: few; J gene: TRBJ2-6; D gene: .; CDR3 DNA: TGTGCCAGTGGACAGATCTCTGGGGCCAACGTCCTGACTTTC; CDR3 protein: CASGQISGANVLTF
V gene: TRBV19; clone size: .; J gene: TRBJ2-7; D gene: TRBD1; CDR3 DNA: TGTGCCAGTAGTGCCCTGAGAACAGGGGGTGACGAGCAGTACTTC; CDR3 protein: CASSALRTGGDEQYF
V gene: TRBV4-3; clone size: few; J gene: TRBJ1-1; D gene: TRBD1; CDR3 DNA: TGCGCCAGCAGCCAACGCCACGGACAGGGAAACACTGAAGCTTTCTTT; CDR3 protein: CASSQRHGQGNTEAFF
V gene: TRBV11-2; clone size: few; J gene: TRBJ2-2; D gene: TRBD2; CDR3 DNA: TGTGCCAGCAGCGGACTAGCGGACACCGGGGAGCTGTTTTTT; CDR3 protein: CASSGLADTGELFF
V gene: TRBV27; clone size: few; J gene: TRBJ2-7; D gene: TRBD2; CDR3 DNA: TGTGCCAGCAGTTTACTAGCGGGAGGGCCCTACGAGCAGTACTTC; CDR3 protein: CASSLLAGGPYEQYF
V gene: TRBV29-1; clone size: .; J gene: TRBJ2-5; D gene: TRBD2; CDR3 DNA: TGCAGCGCCCCCAGCGGGGGCACGGAGACCCAGTACTTC; CDR3 protein: CSAPSGGTETQYF
V gene: TRBV6-6; clone size: few; J gene: TRBJ2-2; D gene: TRBD2; CDR3 DNA: TGTGCCAGCAGTAATAGCGGGTACACCGGGGAGCTGTTTTTT; CDR3 protein: CASSNSGYTGELFF
V gene: TRBV7-9; clone size: few; J gene: TRBJ2-7; D gene: .; CDR3 DNA: TGTGCCAGCAGCTCCACAACAGGGCCATACGAGCAGTACTTC; CDR3 protein: CASSSTTGPYEQYF
V gene: TRBV30; clone size: few; J gene: TRBJ1-2; D gene: .; CDR3 DNA: TGTGCCTGGAGTATGATGACAGTCTATGGCTACACCTTC; CDR3 protein: CAWSMMTVYGYTF
V gene: TRBV7-6; clone size: few; J gene: TRBJ1-5; D gene: TRBD1; CDR3 DNA: TGTGCCAGCAGCTTGGGACAGGGCTATCAGCCCCAGCATTTT; CDR3 protein: CASSLGQGYQPQHF
V gene: TRBV28; clone size: .; J gene: TRBJ2-1; D gene: TRBD2; CDR3 DNA: TGTGCCAGCAGGCTAGCGGGAGGGCCCAATGAGCAGTTCTTC; CDR3 protein: CASRLAGGPNEQFF
V gene: TRBV6-4; clone size: few; J gene: TRBJ2-1; D gene: TRBD1; CDR3 DNA: TGTGCCAGCAGTGTCGGGACAGTCAACAATGAGCAGTTCTTC; CDR3 protein: CASSVGTVNNEQFF
V gene: TRBV7-9; clone size: few; J gene: TRBJ2-6; D gene: TRBD1; CDR3 DNA: TGTGCCAGCAGGACGACAGGGGGTGTCCCGTCTGGGGCCAACGTCCTGACTTTC; CDR3 protein: CASRTTGGVPSGANVLTF
V gene: TRBV7-3; clone size: .; J gene: TRBJ2-1; D gene: TRBD1; CDR3 DNA: TGTGCCAGCAGCGGACAGGGGCAAGACAATGAGCAGTTCTTC; CDR3 protein: CASSGQGQDNEQFF
V gene: TRBV7-9; clone size: .; J gene: TRBJ2-5; D gene: TRBD2; CDR3 DNA: TGTGCCAGCAGCTTAGCCGGGGGGAAAGAGACCCAGTACTTC; CDR3 protein: CASSLAGGKETQYF
V gene: TRBV28; clone size: .; J gene: TRBJ2-7; D gene: TRBD2; CDR3 DNA: TGTGCCAGCAGTTATCAGACTAGCGGGAGTTACGAGCAGTACTTC; CDR3 protein: CASSYQTSGSYEQYF
V gene: TRBV7-6; clone size: .; J gene: TRBJ2-2; D gene: TRBD2; CDR3 DNA: TGTGCCAGCAGACTGTCGACTAGCGGGATAAGCACCGGGGAGCTGTTTTTT; CDR3 protein: CASRLSTSGISTGELFF
V gene: TRBV4-3; clone size: few; J gene: TRBJ2-7; D gene: TRBD2; CDR3 DNA: TGCGCCAGCAGCCAAGGGGCCGGGGGGGGTTCCTACGAGCAGTACTTC; CDR3 protein: CASSQGAGGGSYEQYF
V gene: TRBV7-9; clone size: .; J gene: TRBJ1-2; D gene: TRBD1; CDR3 DNA: TGTGCCAGCAGCTCCGGCCTGACAGGGGGCCACTACACCTTC; CDR3 protein: CASSSGLTGGHYTF
V gene: TRBV5-1; clone size: once; J gene: TRBJ1-4; D gene: .; CDR3 DNA: TGCGCCAGTAAAGCTCGGGAAATAGGGGAAAAACTGTTTTTT; CDR3 protein: CASKAREIGEKLFF
V gene: TRBV6-5; clone size: .; J gene: TRBJ1-1; D gene: TRBD1; CDR3 DNA: TGTGCCAGCAGTTACTCGTATGGACAGGGGTTTGAAGCTTTCTTT; CDR3 protein: CASSYSYGQGFEAFF
V gene: TRBV19; clone size: .; J gene: TRBJ1-2; D gene: .; CDR3 DNA: TGTGCCAGTAGCGTGACAGTCAACTATGGCTACACCTTC; CDR3 protein: CASSVTVNYGYTF
V gene: TRBV2; clone size: few; J gene: TRBJ2-3; D gene: .; CDR3 DNA: TGTGCCAGCAGTCTGGAGACAGTCGGCGGTAGAGATACGCAGTATTTT; CDR3 protein: CASSLETVGGRDTQYF
V gene: TRBV23-1; clone size: many; J gene: TRBJ2-7; D gene: .; CDR3 DNA: TGCGCCAGCAGTCAATGCGGGGCGTTGGGCTACGAGCAGTACTTC; CDR3 protein: CASSQCGALGYEQYF
V gene: TRBV30; clone size: .; J gene: TRBJ2-5; D gene: .; CDR3 DNA: TGTGCCTGGAGTGTGGGAGGTCAAGAGACCCAGTACTTC; CDR3 protein: CAWSVGGQETQYF
V gene: TRBV6-6; clone size: .; J gene: TRBJ2-5; D gene: .; CDR3 DNA: TGTGCCAGCAGCACTACAGGGTGGGGGACCCAGTACTTC; CDR3 protein: CASSTTGWGTQYF
V gene: TRBV5-1; clone size: .; J gene: TRBJ2-1; D gene: TRBD1; CDR3 DNA: TGCGCCAGCAGCGCCGGGACAGGGGGCATAGGGCAGTTCTTC; CDR3 protein: CASSAGTGGIGQFF
V gene: TRBV5-1; clone size: few; J gene: TRBJ2-3; D gene: TRBD1; CDR3 DNA: TGCGCCAGCAGCTTGGGTGGACAGGAAAGCACAGATACGCAGTATTTT; CDR3 protein: CASSLGGQESTDTQYF
V gene: TRBV7-9; clone size: .; J gene: TRBJ2-4; D gene: .; CDR3 DNA: TGTGCCAGCGCGCAGGGCAACCTTCACATTCAGTACTTC; CDR3 protein: CASAQGNLHIQYF
V gene: TRBV6-1; clone size: .; J gene: TRBJ1-2; D gene: .; CDR3 DNA: TGTGCCAGCATGATCGGACAGATGATTGGGTATGGCTACACCTTC; CDR3 protein: CASMIGQMIGYGYTF
V gene: TRBV5-6; clone size: .; J gene: TRBJ1-5; D gene: .; CDR3 DNA: TGTGCCAGCAGCGGGGGGAGCAATCAGCCCCAGCATTTT; CDR3 protein: CASSGGSNQPQHF
V gene: TRBV4-3; clone size: few; J gene: TRBJ2-1; D gene: TRBD1; CDR3 DNA: TGCGCCAGCAGCCATATGGGACAGGATACAAGAGAGCAGTTCTTC; CDR3 protein: CASSHMGQDTREQFF
V gene: TRBV9; clone size: few; J gene: TRBJ2-7; D gene: TRBD1; CDR3 DNA: TGTGCCAGCAGCGTTGGGACAGGGAAGTCCTACGAGCAGTACTTC; CDR3 protein: CASSVGTGKSYEQYF
V gene: TRBV28; clone size: .; J gene: TRBJ1-5; D gene: TRBD1; CDR3 DNA: TGTGCCAGCAGTTTAGGGGGGACAGGGGGATGGCAGCCCCAGCATTTT; CDR3 protein: CASSLGGTGGWQPQHF
V gene: TRBV7-9; clone size: few; J gene: TRBJ1-1; D gene: .; CDR3 DNA: TGTGCCAGCAGGGCCGGACAAGACACTGAAGCTTTCTTT; CDR3 protein: CASRAGQDTEAFF
V gene: TRBV18; clone size: few; J gene: TRBJ1-4; D gene: .; CDR3 DNA: TGTGCCAGCTCACCAGCGAACAGACAAGTTAATGAAAAACTGTTTTTT; CDR3 protein: CASSPANRQVNEKLFF
V gene: TRBV7-9; clone size: .; J gene: TRBJ2-7; D gene: .; CDR3 DNA: TGTGCCAGCAGCTTAAGGTTGGCAGAGGGACTTTACGAGCAGTACTTC; CDR3 protein: CASSLRLAEGLYEQYF
V gene: TRBV5-1; clone size: few; J gene: TRBJ2-3; D gene: TRBD2; CDR3 DNA: TGCGCCAGCAGCTTCCTGACTAGCGGTAGCACAGATACGCAGTATTTT; CDR3 protein: CASSFLTSGSTDTQYF
V gene: TRBV7-6; clone size: .; J gene: TRBJ2-1; D gene: .; CDR3 DNA: TGTGCCAGCAGCTTAGGCGATGAGCAGTTCTTC; CDR3 protein: CASSLGDEQFF
V gene: TRBV11-2; clone size: .; J gene: TRBJ2-1; D gene: .; CDR3 DNA: TGTGCCAGCAGCCCCCTGTCGGGCGGGTACAATGAGCAGTTCTTC; CDR3 protein: CASSPLSGGYNEQFF
V gene: TRBV19; clone size: .; J gene: TRBJ2-1; D gene: .; CDR3 DNA: TGTGCCAGTAGTCCCAGGGACACCTACAATGAGCAGTTCTTC; CDR3 protein: CASSPRDTYNEQFF
V gene: TRBV28; clone size: .; J gene: TRBJ1-5; D gene: .; CDR3 DNA: TGTGCCAGCAGTTTTTCTGGGGGCGTAAATCAGCCCCAGCATTTT; CDR3 protein: CASSFSGGVNQPQHF
V gene: TRBV6-4; clone size: .; J gene: TRBJ2-2; D gene: .; CDR3 DNA: TGTGCCAGCAGGACTAGTGGTACCGGGGAGCTGTTTTTT; CDR3 protein: CASRTSGTGELFF
V gene: TRBV18; clone size: .; J gene: TRBJ1-2; D gene: .; CDR3 DNA: TGTGCCAGCTCACTTGAACAGGGCTATGGCTACACCTTC; CDR3 protein: CASSLEQGYGYTF
V gene: TRBV27; clone size: .; J gene: TRBJ2-7; D gene: TRBD1; CDR3 DNA: TGTGCCAGCAGTTCCTCCGGGACAGGGTTTTCCTACGAGCAGTACTTC; CDR3 protein: CASSSSGTGFSYEQYF
V gene: TRBV5-4; clone size: .; J gene: TRBJ2-3; D gene: .; CDR3 DNA: TGTGCCAGCAGCCCTGCTAGGCGCACAGATACGCAGTATTTT; CDR3 protein: CASSPARRTDTQYF
V gene: TRBV4-3; clone size: .; J gene: TRBJ1-1; D gene: TRBD1; CDR3 DNA: TGCGCCAGCAGCCAAGATCCTTCCGGGACAGGGGGCTTGAACACTGAAGCTTTCTTT; CDR3 protein: CASSQDPSGTGGLNTEAFF
V gene: TRBV9; clone size: few; J gene: TRBJ2-3; D gene: TRBD2; CDR3 DNA: TGTGCCAGCAGCGTTCGTGGGCAAGCGGGACCAGATACGCAGTATTTT; CDR3 protein: CASSVRGQAGPDTQYF
V gene: TRBV19; clone size: few; J gene: TRBJ2-7; D gene: TRBD1; CDR3 DNA: TGTGCCAGTAGTCCTGGGACAGGGACGTACGAGCAGTACTTC; CDR3 protein: CASSPGTGTYEQYF
V gene: TRBV28; clone size: .; J gene: TRBJ2-7; D gene: .; CDR3 DNA: TGTGCCAGCAGTTTACCTCCTGACAGGTACGAGCAGTACTTC; CDR3 protein: CASSLPPDRYEQYF
V gene: TRBV18; clone size: few; J gene: TRBJ1-2; D gene: .; CDR3 DNA: TGTGCCAGCTCACCAGCCAGGGGCTCGGGAGGCTACACCTTC; CDR3 protein: CASSPARGSGGYTF
V gene: TRBV6-6; clone size: few; J gene: TRBJ2-2; D gene: TRBD2; CDR3 DNA: TGTGCCAGCAGTTCGACTAGCGGGGCTAACACCGGGGAGCTGTTTTTT; CDR3 protein: CASSSTSGANTGELFF
V gene: TRBV5-4; clone size: few; J gene: TRBJ2-5; D gene: .; CDR3 DNA: TGTGCCAGCAGCTTGGAGGGGGTAGAGACCCAGTACTTC; CDR3 protein: CASSLEGVETQYF